This T cell receptor beta chain was found in a study of T cells in Graves' hyperthyroidism and ophthalmopathy. CDR3 length: 14 amino acids. The germline CDR1 and CDR2 sequences are SGHTA and FQGNSA. RNA transcripts served as the template for amplifying TCR beta CDR3 regions. The HTBI primer set was used in a first-round RT-PCR of the TCR CDR3. TCRdb reanalysed the multiplex PCR reads using MiXCR and keeps one entry per CDR3 protein. Of a few hundred thousand distinct CDR3 sequences detected, roughly 14% appear once; the ten largest clones hold around 7.5%. In this sample, this clonotype turned up many times. An end of the junction does not agree with germline; a read error may underlie this.

The V gene is TRBV7-2, the J gene TRBJ2-5; tentatively, D is TRBD2 (6 bases). This clonotype originated in a woman between 25 and 40 years old with Graves' hyperthyroidism. Sequences were obtained from blood. CDR3 coding DNA: TGTGCCAGCACCACCCCGGAGGGGCAAGGGACCCAGTACTTC. Amino acids: CASTTPEGQGTQYF.